This entry lists 15 T cell receptor beta chains sequenced from one sample in a study of cytomegalovirus exposure and HLA in healthy donors. Researchers ran the PCR with 60 Vbeta and 13 Jbeta primers. Clones were read by immunoSEQ multiplex PCR, and TCRdb kept only the in-frame ones, dropping some. The sample includes 150,000 to 200,000 clones, 65% to 80% of them seen just once. Specimen: PBMCs. The origin of the receptors is a male donor in good health and CMV-seronegative.

J is TRBJ2-4 and V is TRBV5-4; weak D call: TRBD1 (5 bases). This CDR3 contains 14 residues. CDR1 is SGHNT and CDR2 is YYREEE in the germline V gene (reference sequence). With 2 bases removed from V and 1 base from J, the gap between germline ends came to 7 bases. DNA of the CDR3: TGTGCCAGCAGCTTAGCAGGGGCCAAAAACATTCAGTACTTC. This sequence encodes CASSLAGAKNIQYF.

This clone was seen once. The gene calls are TRBV11-3 and TRBJ2-7; 10 bases line up with TRBD2. Per germline, CDR1 SGHNT and CDR2 YENEEA. This CDR3 is built from 13 residues. Unmatched junction bases numbered 3, after V lost 5 bases and J lost 5 bases. CDR3 residues: CASSILAGDEQYF. The CDR3 DNA reads as TGTGCCAGCAGCATTCTAGCGGGAGACGAGCAGTACTTC.

V gene TRBV6-5 combines with J gene TRBJ2-7; D uncertain. V lost 2 bases, J lost 5 bases, and 10 bases lay in between. Per germline, CDR1 MNHEY and CDR2 SVGAGI. CDR3 length: 13 amino acids. The CDR3 coding sequence is TGTGCCAGCAGTTACGGAACAGTAGACGAGCAGTACTTC. Translated: CASSYGTVDEQYF.

The J gene is TRBJ2-7, the V gene TRBV5-6; D unresolved. The V end was cut by 1 base, the J end by 13 bases, with 24 bases between. The V gene's germline CDR1 is SGHDT and CDR2 YYEEEE. This CDR3 is built from 15 residues. As DNA, the CDR3 is TGTGCCAGCAGCTTGCTCACAGTCTCCGGCCTCACGCCTTACTTC. Translated, it gives CASSLLTVSGLTPYF.

The gene calls are TRBV7-2 and TRBJ1-4; a weak D match, TRBD1 (6 bases). V lost 9 bases and J lost 8, with 19 bases in between. This CDR3 is 14 amino acids long. Per germline, CDR1 SGHTA and CDR2 FQGNSA. The CDR3 nucleotides read TGTGCCAGTTCCCAGGGGTACGAAGGGGAAAAACTGTTTTTT. Translated, it gives CASSQGYEGEKLFF.

The gene calls are TRBV27 and TRBJ2-7; 8 bases align to TRBD2. Germline CDR1 MNHEY, CDR2 SMNVEV (reference sequence). This CDR3 is 14 amino acids long. V was pared by 1 base and J by 6 bases, with 5 bases of the junction left unmatched. CDR3 in DNA: TGTGCCAGCAGTTTATATCGGGAGGGACGCGAGCAGTACTTC. As protein: CASSLYREGREQYF.

This chain connects TRBV15 to TRBJ1-2; D is possibly TRBD1 (5 bases). CDR3 size: 14 residues. Trimming removed 5 bases at V and 8 bases at J, with 18 bases between. Per the germline V gene, CDR1 is LNHNV and CDR2 is YYDKDF (reference sequence). CDR3 nucleotides: TGTGCCACCAGCCTCAGATCGTCGGGGGACGGCTACACCTTC. This gives the protein CATSLRSSGDGYTF.

This chain joins TRBV4-3 and TRBJ1-4; D ambiguous. The CDR3 extends over 17 amino acids. Germline loops: CDR1 LGHNA, CDR2 YSLEER. The germline V and J ends were trimmed by 2 bases and 4 bases, with 17 bases remaining between them. CDR3: CASSQRSSGASNEKLFF. The CDR3 DNA sequence: TGCGCCAGCAGCCAACGGAGCTCGGGTGCTAGTAATGAAAAACTGTTTTTT.

The chain joins TRBV2 to TRBJ2-5, with 8 bases fitting TRBD1. V shed 8 bases, J shed 4 bases, and the junction held 3 bases outside the gene matches. Germline V CDR1 and CDR2: SNHLY, FYNNEI. The CDR3 has 12 residues. DNA for the CDR3: TGTGCCAGCCGGACAGGGTCAGAGACCCAGTACTTC. Translation gives CASRTGSETQYF.

J is TRBJ2-7 and V is TRBV9; D is possibly TRBD1 (6 bases). The CDR3 has 14 residues. Between the trimmed V and J ends, which lost 0 bases and 6 bases, there was a span of 13 bases. Germline V CDR1 and CDR2: SGDLS, YYNGEE. Here the CDR3 reads CASSVELGAGEQYF. CDR3 sequence (DNA): TGTGCCAGCAGCGTAGAATTGGGGGCTGGCGAGCAGTACTTC.

The V call is TRBV9, the J call TRBJ1-2, with TRBD1 matching 12 bases. The CDR3 totals 18 residues. V gave up 2 bases and J gave up 5 bases; unmatched junction bases: 13. The V gene's germline CDR1 is SGDLS and CDR2 YYNGEE. The CDR3: CASSVGPGQGAKRYGYTF. The CDR3 DNA reads TGTGCCAGCAGCGTTGGACCGGGACAGGGGGCGAAACGTTATGGCTACACCTTC.

V usage is TRBV6-6 and J usage is TRBJ1-5, with TRBD1 matching 8 bases. Losses at the gene ends were 5 bases for V and 6 bases for J; bases not matched to a gene: 3. This CDR3 is built from 13 residues. In germline, CDR1 is MNHNY, CDR2 SVGAGI (reference sequence). The CDR3 loop reads CASSRTGGQPQHF. DNA for the CDR3: TGTGCCAGCAGTCGTACAGGGGGTCAGCCCCAGCATTTT.

The rearrangement links TRBV19 to TRBJ2-3; 9 bases are a match to TRBD2. Germline CDR1 reads LNHDA; CDR2 reads SQIVND (reference sequence). V lost 4 bases, J lost 4 bases, and 6 bases stayed unmatched. The CDR3 extends over 15 amino acids. CDR3 in DNA: TGTGCCAGTAGTAACTTAGCGGGAGCAGCAGATACGCAGTATTTT. This translates into CASSNLAGAADTQYF.

The chain recombines TRBV7-9 with TRBJ2-7; maybe TRBD2 (6 bases). The germline V gene has CDR1 SEHNR and CDR2 FQNEAQ (reference sequence). With 5 bases removed from V and 0 bases from J, the gap between germline ends came to 11 bases. The CDR3 loop spans 14 amino acids. This CDR3 reads CASSLSGNSYEQYF. The DNA for the CDR3 is TGTGCCAGCAGCCTTAGCGGAAACTCCTACGAGCAGTACTTC.

The V gene is TRBV5-6, the J gene TRBJ2-7, with 8 positions matching TRBD1. Trimming at V came to 5 bases and at J to 5 bases, leaving 9 bases not matched to a gene. Germline CDR1 SGHDT, CDR2 YYEEEE. The CDR3 is 14 amino acids. The CDR3 is CASSLTDRVHEQYF. DNA of the CDR3: TGTGCCAGCAGTTTAACGGACAGGGTCCACGAGCAGTACTTC.